The T cell receptor beta chain described here comes from a study of Ad26.COV2.S vaccination and SARS-CoV-2 variants. Study background: Donor was in the COV1001 Ad26.COV2.S trial arm.

Treatment defined: around 19 received Ad26.COV2.S at low or high dose, single or two shots; several received placebo; per-sample allocation not given. The investigators took samples on day 63 after the first vaccine or placebo injection. An adult of 18-55 years in Boston served as donor. Notes on the study in general: Substantial breadth was reportedly displayed by spike-specific CD8+ and CD4+ T cell responses after vaccination. It was found that vaccine and placebo recipients had similar non-spike TCR breadth.

Notes on this clone: Its antigen is currently unknown.

Some clones are missing from TCRdb's copy, which holds only in-frame ones; the method was immunoSEQ multiplex PCR. The table shows a few hundred thousand clones, with over 75% occurring only once. The CDR3 runs to 16 residues. The germline V gene has CDR1 LNHNV and CDR2 YYDKDF (reference sequence). J gave up 4 bases and V 0 bases, and 7 bases lay outside the gene matches. The specimen comprised peripheral blood, sampled in a trial of Ad26.COV2.S vaccine versus placebo. This TCR was sampled from a person aged 18-65 years who received the Ad26.COV2.S COVID-19 vaccine or a placebo. The chain has TRBV15 and TRBJ1-1, with 8 bases fitting TRBD1. CDR3 sequence (DNA): TGTGCCACCAGCAGAGACCATCTACAGGGGGGCACTGAAGCTTTCTTT. Residues: CATSRDHLQGGTEAFF.